These 8 T cell receptor beta chains were all obtained from the same sample, sequenced in a study of shared clonotypes between healthy human individuals. Only in-frame clones appear in the TCRdb table, and some are missing; sequencing was by immunoSEQ multiplex PCR. Of 450,000 to 550,000 clones listed, around 79% are singletons. Material for sequencing was PBMCs. These receptors originate from a woman in her thirties or forties in good health. Some clones in this sample may be carry-over from other donors' samples.

The chain recombines TRBV25-1 with TRBJ2-5; 10 bases are shared with TRBD1. The V gene end was trimmed by 5 bases and the J gene end by 4 bases; junction bases not matched to a gene: 7. CDR3 size: 15 residues. From germline, CDR1 is MGHDK and CDR2 SYGVNS. The CDR3 DNA reads TGTGCCAGCAGTCTCGAGGGACAGGGGTCAGAGACCCAGTACTTC. It translates to CASSLEGQGSETQYF.

On this clone: The DNA is omitted, as the CDR3 cannot be located on it reliably, and the CDR3 follows TCRdb's listing. The gene calls are TRBV21-1 and TRBJ2-2. TRBV21-1 is designated a pseudogene. The CDR3 length is 17 residues, termini included. CDR3 residues: CASTSGWAWGNTGELFF.

This chain uses TRBV7-9 with TRBJ1-3; D uncertain. Trimming removed 5 bases from V and 3 bases from J, with 8 bases in between. Per germline, CDR1 SEHNR and CDR2 FQNEAQ (reference sequence). This CDR3 is 13 amino acids long. CDR3 sequence reads: CASSPGGGNTIYF. Here the CDR3 DNA reads TGTGCCAGCAGCCCCGGTGGTGGAAACACCATATATTTT.

This chain uses TRBV11-3 with TRBJ2-1, with TRBD2 identical over 8 bases. The CDR3 extends over 13 amino acids. Unmatched junction bases numbered 3, after V lost 1 base and J lost 10 bases. The germline gives CDR1 SGHNT, CDR2 YENEEA. In DNA form, the CDR3 reads TGTGCCAGCAGCTTAGTCGCGGGAGGCGAGCAGTTCTTC. This codes for CASSLVAGGEQFF.

The rearrangement joins TRBV6-5 to TRBJ1-2, with D perhaps matching TRBD1 (5 bases). V lost 5 bases to trimming and J lost 8 bases, with 12 bases between them. The germline CDR1 and CDR2 sequences are MNHEY and SVGAGI. The length of the CDR3 is 12 residues. Here the CDR3 DNA reads TGTGCCAGCAGTGTGGGGACCGGAGGCTACACCTTC. It yields the protein CASSVGTGGYTF.

This chain uses TRBV28 with TRBJ1-5; D is perhaps TRBD1 (5 bases). This CDR3 has 15 amino acids. Germline CDR1 MDHEN, CDR2 SYDVKM. The V and J ends lost 5 bases and 3 bases respectively, with 14 bases between them. The CDR3 region is CASSPPGRINQPQHF. The CDR3, as DNA: TGTGCCAGCAGTCCGCCGGGACGGATCAATCAGCCCCAGCATTTT.

This rearrangement joins TRBV2 to TRBJ2-2; perhaps TRBD1 as D (5 bases). V lost 6 bases to trimming and J lost 5 bases, with 13 bases between them. CDR1 and CDR2 (germline): SNHLY, FYNNEI. This CDR3 is built from 14 residues. CDR3 coding DNA: TGTGCCAGCAGCACAGGCAAATCTACCGGGGAGCTGTTTTTT. Translating gives CASSTGKSTGELFF.

The CDR3 loop is CASSFQQQETQYF. The CDR3 coding sequence is TGCGCCAGCAGCTTCCAGCAACAAGAGACCCAGTACTTC. The chain combines TRBV5-1 with TRBJ2-5, with D unclear. CDR1 SGHRS and CDR2 YFSETQ come from the germline V gene. Trimming stripped 2 bases from V and 2 bases from J, with 7 bases between. This CDR3 contains 13 residues.